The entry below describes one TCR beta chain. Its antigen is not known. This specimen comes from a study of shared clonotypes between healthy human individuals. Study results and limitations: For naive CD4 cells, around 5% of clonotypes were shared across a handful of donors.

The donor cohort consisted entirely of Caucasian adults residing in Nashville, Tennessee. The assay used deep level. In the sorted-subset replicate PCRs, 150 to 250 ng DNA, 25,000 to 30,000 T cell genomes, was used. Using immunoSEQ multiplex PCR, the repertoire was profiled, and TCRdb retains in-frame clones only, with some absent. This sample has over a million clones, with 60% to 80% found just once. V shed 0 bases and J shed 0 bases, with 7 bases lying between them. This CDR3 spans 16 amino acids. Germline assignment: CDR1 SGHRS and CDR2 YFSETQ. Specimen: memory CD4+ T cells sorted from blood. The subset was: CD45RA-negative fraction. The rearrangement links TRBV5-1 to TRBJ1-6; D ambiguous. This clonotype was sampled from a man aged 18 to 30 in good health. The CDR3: CASSLDDTSYNSPLHF. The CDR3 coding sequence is TGCGCCAGCAGCTTGGATGACACCTCCTATAATTCACCCCTCCACTTT.